These 26 T cell receptor beta chains were sequenced from one sample in a study of vaccination effects on CD4 cells after COVID-19 (dated by TCRdb to between 2020 and 2023). No antigen is known for these receptors. To identify antigen-specific CD4+ T cell clonotypes by their expansion, the ViraFEST assay first stimulated PBMC with viral peptide pools and then applied TCR sequencing. After less than 13 days of culture, CD4+ T cells were isolated with the EasySep CD4+ T cell isolation kit. The absence of prior SARS-CoV-2 infection in healthy vaccine recipients was confirmed by negative nucleocapsid antibodies before and after vaccination. Receptor amplification or capture employed the immunoSEQ multiplex PCR assay. TCRdb provides this immuneACCESS table in a form limited to in-frame rearrangements. Some clones are lacking; in checked studies, under half of them reflect an unresolved V gene, and why the rest are absent is not known. The sample table records about 73,000 clones; 65% to 75% of these occur just once. Of the sample, under 3% is held by the ten largest clones.

The specimen comprised CD4+ T cells from PBMCs cultured with HCoV-NL63 spike peptides, sampled before COVID-19 vaccination. The cell subset or site label corresponds to: HCoV-NL63 spike overlapping peptide pool stimulation. Receptor source: a human donor who received a COVID-19 vaccine.

CDR3 sequence: CASSDEDSASGRGTQYF. DNA of the CDR3: TGCGCCAGCAGTGATGAGGATAGTGCTAGCGGGCGAGGGACCCAGTACTTC. The V gene is TRBV10-1, the J gene TRBJ2-5, with TRBD2 matching 8 bases. This CDR3 spans 17 amino acids. Germline V lookup: CDR1 WNHNN, CDR2 SYGVQD (reference sequence). Trimming took 3 bases from V and 7 from J; bases not matched to a gene: 16.

The genes are TRBV6-6 and TRBJ1-1, with 7 bases identical to TRBD1. V lost 5 bases to trimming and J lost 6 bases; unmatched junction nucleotides: 21. The CDR3 totals 18 residues. Germline V CDR1 and CDR2: MNHNY, SVGAGI (reference sequence). The CDR3 region is CASSPNRQGESLEAEAFF. CDR3 bases: TGTGCCAGCAGTCCCAACCGGCAGGGGGAAAGTTTGGAAGCTGAAGCTTTCTTT.

The gene calls are TRBV3-1 (or the pseudogene TRBV3-2) and TRBJ1-3; no firm D call. CDR1 and CDR2 from the germline V gene are LGHDT and YNNKEL (reference sequence). This CDR3 has 15 amino acids. Between the trimmed V and J ends, which lost 0 bases and 2 bases, there was a span of 8 bases. The CDR3 spells CASSQEYGTGNTIYF. CDR3 DNA sequence: TGTGCCAGCAGCCAAGAATACGGGACTGGAAACACCATATATTTT.

This chain joins TRBV14 and TRBJ2-1; TRBD1 aligns across 8 bases. The CDR3 consists of 14 residues. The junction had 3 bases not matched to a gene; V was cut back by 4 bases and J by 4 bases. Germline V gene lookup returns CDR1 SGHDN and CDR2 FVKESK. The CDR3 DNA sequence: TGTGCCAGCAGCCTTGGGACAGGATACAATGAGCAGTTCTTC. It is translated as CASSLGTGYNEQFF.

V is TRBV20-1 and J is TRBJ2-5; no firm D call. The CDR3 contains 11 residues. V lost 4 bases and J lost 4, with 7 bases in between. CDR1 and CDR2 (germline): DFQATT, SNEGSKA (reference sequence). This CDR3 reads CSATTGETQYF. CDR3 DNA: TGCAGTGCTACAACCGGAGAGACCCAGTACTTC.

This chain links TRBV6-5 with TRBJ2-3; D possibly corresponds to TRBD2 (5 bases). CDR3 length: 15 residues. The V end was cut by 6 bases, the J end by 0 bases, with 13 bases between. Germline V gives CDR1 MNHEY, CDR2 SVGAGI. This CDR3 is CASSWAGPSTDTQYF. The CDR3 DNA reads as TGTGCCAGCAGCTGGGCGGGCCCTAGCACAGATACGCAGTATTTT.

CDR3 sequence (DNA): TGCGCCAGCAGCCTAGGAGGGACAGGGAATGAGCAGTTCTTC. Amino acid sequence: CASSLGGTGNEQFF. The chain employs TRBV5-1 and TRBJ2-1, with 9 bases aligning to TRBD1. J lost 7 bases, V lost 4 bases, and 6 bases had no gene match. Germline V gene sequence: CDR1 SGHRS, CDR2 YFSETQ. CDR3 length: 14 residues.

This clone has just one count. The chain combines TRBV6-6 with TRBJ1-1; D ambiguous. Trimming stripped 5 bases from V and 6 bases from J, with 10 bases between. There are 12 residues in the CDR3. CDR1 is MNHNY and CDR2 is SVGAGI in the germline V gene (reference sequence). CDR3 region: CASSLQSAEAFF. The CDR3 DNA is TGTGCCAGCAGTCTTCAATCCGCTGAAGCTTTCTTT.

The chain joins TRBV6-5 to TRBJ2-2; the match to TRBD1 covers 7 bases. This CDR3 is 13 amino acids long. J gave up 5 bases and V 8 bases, and 5 bases lay outside the gene matches. Per the germline V gene, CDR1 is MNHEY and CDR2 is SVGAGI. The CDR3 protein is CASCRDRTGELFF. The CDR3 bases are TGTGCCAGCTGCAGGGACAGAACCGGGGAGCTGTTTTTT.

This chain links TRBV5-1 with TRBJ2-5; possibly TRBD2 for D (6 bases). Germline V gene lookup returns CDR1 SGHRS and CDR2 YFSETQ. This CDR3 is built from 13 residues. Trimming removed 3 bases from V and 4 bases from J, with 10 bases in between. In nucleotides, the CDR3 is TGCGCCAGCAGCTCGGGGGTACTAGAGACCCAGTACTTC. This codes for CASSSGVLETQYF.

The chain has TRBV28 and TRBJ1-1, with TRBD1 as a possible D gene (5 bases). V was clipped by 1 base and J by 6 bases, with 12 bases between them. The CDR3 covers 14 residues. Germline values: CDR1 MDHEN, CDR2 SYDVKM. CDR3 residues: CASSLSRDSPEAFF. CDR3 bases: TGTGCCAGCAGTTTATCGAGAGACAGCCCTGAAGCTTTCTTT.

The V and J genes are TRBV19 and TRBJ1-6; 7 positions match TRBD1. The length of the CDR3 is 16 residues. V lost 5 bases to trimming and J lost 7 bases; unmatched junction nucleotides: 11. The V gene's germline CDR1 is LNHDA and CDR2 SQIVND (reference sequence). The CDR3 loop is CASSPYRQGRNSPLHF. CDR3 DNA sequence: TGTGCCAGTAGTCCTTACCGACAGGGAAGAAATTCACCCCTCCACTTT.

The chain is built from TRBV2 and TRBJ2-3, with 8 bases identical to TRBD2. The CDR3 is 17 amino acids. Germline V gives CDR1 SNHLY, CDR2 FYNNEI. The V gene end was trimmed by 6 bases and the J gene end by 0 bases; junction bases not matched to a gene: 11. CDR3 in DNA: TGTGCCAGCAGGGCAAGGGCGGCTAGCGGGAGCACAGATACGCAGTATTTT. Translation: CASRARAASGSTDTQYF.

The chain is built from TRBV18 and TRBJ2-5; the match to TRBD1 covers 7 bases. Losses at the gene ends were 2 bases for V and 7 bases for J; bases not matched to a gene: 10. CDR3 length: 15 amino acids. Germline loops: CDR1 KGHSH, CDR2 LQKENI. CDR3 region: CASSPSVDRPGTQYF. The CDR3 DNA is TGTGCCAGCTCACCAAGCGTGGACAGGCCGGGGACCCAGTACTTC.

This clone was seen a few times. The V gene is TRBV30, the J gene TRBJ1-5, with D perhaps matching TRBD1 (5 bases). The CDR3 is 14 amino acids. The V and J ends lost 2 bases and 3 bases respectively, with 11 bases between them. Germline V gene sequence: CDR1 GTSNPN, CDR2 SVGIG (reference sequence). CDR3 nucleotide sequence: TGTGCCTGGAGTTTGGCGGGACTCAATCAGCCCCAGCATTTT. Translating gives CAWSLAGLNQPQHF.

V and J are TRBV12-3 or TRBV12-4 and TRBJ1-1; D not resolved. The CDR3 is 13 residues long. Between the trimmed V and J ends, which lost 2 bases and 0 bases, there was a span of 4 bases. CDR3 amino acids: CASSLQVNTEAFF. In DNA form, the CDR3 reads TGTGCCAGCAGTTTACAGGTGAACACTGAAGCTTTCTTT.

The chain couples TRBV6-5 to TRBJ1-4; TRBD1 agrees at 10 bases. The CDR3 contains 15 residues. CDR1 and CDR2 (germline): MNHEY, SVGAGI. The V and J ends lost 5 bases and 6 bases, in that order; junction bases with no gene match: 6. The CDR3 DNA sequence: TGTGCCAGCAGTACCCCCGGGACAGGGGATGAAAAACTGTTTTTT. It translates to CASSTPGTGDEKLFF.

V gene TRBV3-1 (or the pseudogene TRBV3-2) combines with J gene TRBJ1-5; TRBD1 matches at 7 bases. This CDR3 is built from 14 residues. Trimming cost V 3 bases and J 2 bases; bases outside gene matches: 1. Germline CDR1 LGHDT, CDR2 YNNKEL (reference sequence). The CDR3 spells CASSHGQGNQPQHF. DNA for the CDR3: TGTGCCAGCAGCCACGGACAGGGCAATCAGCCCCAGCATTTT.

This chain joins TRBV15 and TRBJ1-1; D is ambiguous. Germline lookup yields CDR1 LNHNV and CDR2 YYDKDF (reference sequence). Trimming took off 7 bases at V and 0 bases at J, with 9 bases between the two ends. CDR3 length equals 13 residues. This CDR3 reads CATKQSLNTEAFF. The CDR3 DNA is TGTGCCACCAAGCAATCGCTGAACACTGAAGCTTTCTTT.

This clone was observed once. The CDR3 region has the DNA TGTGCCAGCAGCAGGGGGGGGTCCTCAGATACGCAGTATTTT. Its protein product is CASSRGGSSDTQYF. The J gene is TRBJ2-3, the V gene TRBV5-8; possible D gene TRBD2, 7 bases. The CDR3 extends over 14 amino acids. Per the germline V gene, CDR1 is SGHTS and CDR2 is YDEGEE. The ends were cut back, 4 bases at V and 4 bases at J, with 13 bases in the middle.

The J gene is TRBJ2-7, the V gene TRBV13; TRBD2 agrees at 8 bases. CDR1 is PRHDT, CDR2 FYEKMQ, per germline (reference sequence). The V gene end was trimmed by 6 bases and the J gene end by 3 bases; junction bases not matched to a gene: 7. CDR3 length: 14 residues. The CDR3 bases are TGTGCCAGCAGTCGCCGGGGGGGAGGCTACGAGCAGTACGTC. Protein: CASSRRGGGYEQYV.

This chain uses TRBV18 with TRBJ2-2; a possible D gene is TRBD1 (6 bases). Germline loops: CDR1 KGHSH, CDR2 LQKENI. Trimming took 8 bases from V and 1 from J, leaving 17 bases between them. The CDR3 covers 16 residues. The CDR3 DNA is TGTGCCAGCCCCCCAGGCCCCAGGGGGAACACCGGGGAGCTGTTTTTT. Protein product: CASPPGPRGNTGELFF.

This rearrangement joins TRBV7-7 to TRBJ2-2; D unresolved. V was clipped by 5 bases and J by 5 bases, with 9 bases between them. From germline, CDR1 is SSHAT and CDR2 FNYEAQ (reference sequence). The CDR3 loop spans 13 amino acids. CDR3 sequence: CASSTRRTGELFF. In DNA form, the CDR3 reads TGTGCCAGCAGCACGCGCCGGACCGGGGAGCTGTTTTTT.

The rearrangement joins TRBV19 to TRBJ1-2, with 9 bases matching TRBD1. The V gene end was trimmed by 0 bases and the J gene end by 5 bases; junction bases not matched to a gene: 13. There are 18 residues in the CDR3. Germline CDR1 and CDR2: LNHDA and SQIVND (reference sequence). As DNA, the CDR3 is TGTGCCAGTAGTATAGACGGGAAGGGACAGGGTGAGATATATGGCTACACCTTC. Protein: CASSIDGKGQGEIYGYTF.

This chain links TRBV5-1 with TRBJ2-5, with TRBD2 identical over 10 bases. CDR3 length: 16 residues. J was trimmed by 2 bases and V by 1 base; bases with no gene match: 5. Germline CDR1 is SGHRS and CDR2 is YFSETQ. This CDR3 reads CASSLSRTSGQETQYF. The CDR3 region has the DNA TGCGCCAGCAGCTTGTCTAGGACTAGCGGTCAAGAGACCCAGTACTTC.

The chain is built from TRBV6-2 or TRBV6-3 and TRBJ2-5; 7 positions agree with TRBD2. CDR3 length: 17 residues. The ends lost 2 bases at V and 1 base at J; junction bases unmatched: 10. The germline CDR1 and CDR2 sequences are MNHEY and SVGEGT. CDR3 nucleotides: TGTGCCAGCAGTTACAATTACGGGGGGTCGGGCCAAGAGACCCAGTACTTC. As protein: CASSYNYGGSGQETQYF.